The table lists the clone carrying this T cell receptor beta chain with many counts. Antigen unknown. Combining iRepertoire HTBI primers with Arm-PCR of CDR3 regions, the authors built TCR beta libraries. TCRdb itself ran the multiplex PCR reads through MiXCR, one entry per CDR3 protein. The table has a few hundred thousand distinct CDR3 sequences, around a fifth seen once; the top ten hold 10% to 15%. Time point in this sample: persistent/refractory GD, antithyroid drugs over 5 years with positive TRAb. PBMC RNA was the source of the TCR library. There are 15 residues in the CDR3. The ends lost 5 bases at V and 1 base at J; junction bases unmatched: 7. This record belongs to a study of regulatory T cells in long-lasting Graves disease. Study conclusions and caveats: New patients shared fewer public clonotypes (966) than persistent patients did (approximately 2,700).

This chain joins TRBV12-3 or TRBV12-4 and TRBJ2-5; 7 bases line up with TRBD1. This clonotype was sampled from a female donor with Graves disease. The sequences come from peripheral blood mononuclear cells (PBMCs), collected when the disease was refractory, from a patient treated with antithyroid drugs. The CDR3 DNA sequence: TGTGCCAGCAGTAAACCCCACAGGGGCCAAGAGACCCAGTACTTC. As protein: CASSKPHRGQETQYF.